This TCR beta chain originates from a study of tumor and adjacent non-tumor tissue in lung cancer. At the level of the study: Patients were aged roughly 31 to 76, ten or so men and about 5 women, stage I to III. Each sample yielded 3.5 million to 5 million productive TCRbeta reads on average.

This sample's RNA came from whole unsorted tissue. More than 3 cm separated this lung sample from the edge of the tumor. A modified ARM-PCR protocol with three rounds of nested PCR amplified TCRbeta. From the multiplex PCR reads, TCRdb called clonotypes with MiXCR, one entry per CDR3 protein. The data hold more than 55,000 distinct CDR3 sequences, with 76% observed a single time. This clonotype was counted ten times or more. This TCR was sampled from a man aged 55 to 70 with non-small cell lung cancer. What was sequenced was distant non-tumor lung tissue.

The CDR3 region is CASTRRPSVGEQYF. The CDR3 DNA is TGTGCCAGCACTAGACGCCCTTCCGTTGGCGAGCAGTACTTC. J is TRBJ2-7 and V is TRBV11-2; D is ambiguous. Germline CDR1 reads SGHAT; CDR2 reads FQNNGV. Trimming took off 7 bases at V and 6 bases at J, with 19 bases between the two ends. The CDR3 length is 14 residues. The full variable domain, in which reference TRBV11-2 and TRBJ2-7 provide the parts outside the CDR3, is EAGVAQSPRYKIIEKRQSVAFWCNPISGHATLYWYQQILGQGPKLLIQFQNNGVVDDSQLPKDRFSAERLKGVDSTLKIQPAKLEDSAVYLCASTRRPSVGEQYFGPGTRLTVT.